The source of this T cell receptor beta chain is a study of CD8+CD57+ T cells in acquired aplastic anemia. As for the study in general: The average for DNA from sorted CD4+ and CD8+ cells was 3 to 3.5 ug.

V lost 4 bases, J lost 0 bases, and 18 bases lay in between. The CDR3 is 16 amino acids. The V gene's germline CDR1 is SQVTM and CDR2 ANQGSEA. Only patients with CD8+CD57+ cell expansion on flow cytometry were chosen for sequencing. Every patient had severe acquired aplastic anemia. The use of genomic DNA as template underpinned the TCR beta VDJ and CDR3 profiling. One entry per CDR3 protein results from TCRdb running MiXCR on the reads. The sample consists of just over 450,000 distinct CDR3 sequences, about a third of them appearing once. The sample holds many counts of this clonotype. This chain connects TRBV29-1 to TRBJ1-2, with D possibly TRBD1 on 5 matching bases. Sequencing input: sorted CD4+, CD8+, or CD8+CD57+ T cells (not recorded which) from PBMCs. The TCR sequence derives from a human donor with aplastic anemia. The CDR3 nucleotides are TGCAGCGTTGTCCGGGACCTAAATTTAGCTAACTATGGCTACACCTTC. It is translated as CSVVRDLNLANYGYTF.